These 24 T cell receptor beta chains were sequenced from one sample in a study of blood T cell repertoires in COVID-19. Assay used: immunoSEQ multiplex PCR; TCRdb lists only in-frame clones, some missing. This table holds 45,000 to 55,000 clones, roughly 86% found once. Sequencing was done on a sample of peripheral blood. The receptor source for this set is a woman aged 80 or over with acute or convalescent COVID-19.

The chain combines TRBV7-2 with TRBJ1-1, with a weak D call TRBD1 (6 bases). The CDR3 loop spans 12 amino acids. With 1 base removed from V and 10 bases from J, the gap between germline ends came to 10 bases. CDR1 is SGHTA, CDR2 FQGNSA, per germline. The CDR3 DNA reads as TGTGCCAGCAGCTTAGATCGGGGGGCAGCTTTCTTT. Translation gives CASSLDRGAAFF.

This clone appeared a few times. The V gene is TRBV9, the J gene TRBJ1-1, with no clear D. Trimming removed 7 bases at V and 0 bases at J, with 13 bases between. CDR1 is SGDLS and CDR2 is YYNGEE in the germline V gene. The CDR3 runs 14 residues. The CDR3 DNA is TGTGCCAGCGCCCCTATTGAGGTGAACACTGAAGCTTTCTTT. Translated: CASAPIEVNTEAFF.

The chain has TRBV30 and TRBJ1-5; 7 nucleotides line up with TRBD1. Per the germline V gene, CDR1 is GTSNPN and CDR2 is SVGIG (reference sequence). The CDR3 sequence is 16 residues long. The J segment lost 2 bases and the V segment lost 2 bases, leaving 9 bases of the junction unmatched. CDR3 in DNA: TGTGCCTGGAGTTCCACAGGGGCCGCGGGCAATCAGCCCCAGCATTTT. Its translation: CAWSSTGAAGNQPQHF.

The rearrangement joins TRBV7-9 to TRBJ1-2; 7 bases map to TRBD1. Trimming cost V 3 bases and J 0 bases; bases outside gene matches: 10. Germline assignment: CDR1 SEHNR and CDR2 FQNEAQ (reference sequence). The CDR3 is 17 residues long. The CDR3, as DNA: TGTGCCAGCAGCTTGGAGGGGGCCACCCGGTCTAACTATGGCTACACCTTC. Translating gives CASSLEGATRSNYGYTF. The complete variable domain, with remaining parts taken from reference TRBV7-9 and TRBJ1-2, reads DTGVSQNPRHKITKRGQNVTFRCDPISEHNRLYWYRQTLGQGPEFLTYFQNEAQLEKSRLLSDRFSAERPKGSFSTLEIQRTEQGDSAMYLCASSLEGATRSNYGYTFGSGTRLTVV.

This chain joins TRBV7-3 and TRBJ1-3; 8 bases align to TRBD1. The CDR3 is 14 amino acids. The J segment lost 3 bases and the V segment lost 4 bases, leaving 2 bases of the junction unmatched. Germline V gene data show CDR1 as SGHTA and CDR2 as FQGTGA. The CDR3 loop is CASSSGTGGNTIYF. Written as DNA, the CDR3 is TGTGCCAGCAGCTCCGGGACAGGTGGAAACACCATATATTTT.

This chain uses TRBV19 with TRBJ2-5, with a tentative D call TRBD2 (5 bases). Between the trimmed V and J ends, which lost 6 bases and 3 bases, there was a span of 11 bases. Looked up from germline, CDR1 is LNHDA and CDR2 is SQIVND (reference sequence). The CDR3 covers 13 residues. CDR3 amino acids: CASRWTDEETQYF. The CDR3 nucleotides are TGTGCCAGTAGATGGACTGACGAAGAGACCCAGTACTTC.

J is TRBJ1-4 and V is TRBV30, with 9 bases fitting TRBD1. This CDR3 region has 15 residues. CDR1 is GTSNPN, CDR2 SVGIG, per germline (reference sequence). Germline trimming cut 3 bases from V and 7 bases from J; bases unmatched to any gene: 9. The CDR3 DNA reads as TGTGCCTGGAGGGATACAGGGGGCGCGGGTGAAAAACTGTTTTTT. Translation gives CAWRDTGGAGEKLFF.

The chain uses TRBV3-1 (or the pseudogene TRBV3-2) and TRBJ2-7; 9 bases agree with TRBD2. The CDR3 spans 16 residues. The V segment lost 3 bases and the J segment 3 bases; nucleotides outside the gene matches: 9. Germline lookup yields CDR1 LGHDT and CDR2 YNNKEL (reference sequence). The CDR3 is CASSQAIAGDVYEQYF. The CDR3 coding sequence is TGTGCCAGCAGCCAGGCCATAGCGGGGGATGTCTACGAGCAGTACTTC.

The CDR3 loop reads CASKWGGRARSTDTQYF. CDR3 in DNA: TGTGCCAGCAAGTGGGGCGGGAGGGCCCGCAGCACAGATACGCAGTATTTT. This rearrangement joins TRBV5-5 to TRBJ2-3; 9 positions match TRBD2. V lost 6 bases, J lost 0 bases, and 11 bases stayed unmatched. The CDR3 is made up of 17 amino acids. Germline assignment: CDR1 SGHKS and CDR2 YYEKEE (reference sequence).

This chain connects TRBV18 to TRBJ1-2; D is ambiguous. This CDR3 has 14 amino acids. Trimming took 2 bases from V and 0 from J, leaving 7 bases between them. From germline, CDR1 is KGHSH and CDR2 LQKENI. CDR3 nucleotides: TGTGCCAGCTCACCATCGGGAGCTAACTATGGCTACACCTTC. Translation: CASSPSGANYGYTF.

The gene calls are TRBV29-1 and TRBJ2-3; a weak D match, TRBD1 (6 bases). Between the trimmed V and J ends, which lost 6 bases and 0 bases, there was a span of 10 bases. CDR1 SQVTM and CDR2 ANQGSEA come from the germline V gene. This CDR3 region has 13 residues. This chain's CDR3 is CSVRGRSTDTQYF. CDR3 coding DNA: TGCAGCGTGAGGGGGAGAAGCACAGATACGCAGTATTTT.

CDR3 DNA: TGCGCCAGCAGCTTGGTGCAGGGGAGCACAGATACGCAGTATTTT. Translating it yields CASSLVQGSTDTQYF. This chain links TRBV5-1 with TRBJ2-3, with D possibly matching TRBD1 (6 bases). This CDR3 comprises 15 residues. Germline V lookup: CDR1 SGHRS, CDR2 YFSETQ. With 0 bases removed from V and 0 bases from J, the gap between germline ends came to 8 bases.

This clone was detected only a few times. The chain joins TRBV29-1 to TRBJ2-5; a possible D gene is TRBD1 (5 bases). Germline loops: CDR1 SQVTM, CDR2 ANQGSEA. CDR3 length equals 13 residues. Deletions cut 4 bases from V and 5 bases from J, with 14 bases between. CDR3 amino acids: CSVVSGIDETQYF. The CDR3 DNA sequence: TGCAGCGTTGTGTCAGGGATCGACGAGACCCAGTACTTC. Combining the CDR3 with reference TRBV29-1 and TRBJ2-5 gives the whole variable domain SAVISQKPSRDICQRGTSLTIQCQVDSQVTMMFWYRQQPGQSLTLIATANQGSEATYESGFVIDKFPISRPNLTFSTLTVSNMSPEDSSIYLCSVVSGIDETQYFGPGTRLLVL.

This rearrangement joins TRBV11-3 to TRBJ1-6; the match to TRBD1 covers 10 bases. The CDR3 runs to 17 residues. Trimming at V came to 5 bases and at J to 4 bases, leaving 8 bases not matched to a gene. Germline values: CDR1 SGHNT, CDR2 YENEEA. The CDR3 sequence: CASSPGTGERYNSPLHF. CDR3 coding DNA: TGTGCCAGCAGCCCCGGGACAGGGGAGCGATATAATTCACCCCTCCACTTT.

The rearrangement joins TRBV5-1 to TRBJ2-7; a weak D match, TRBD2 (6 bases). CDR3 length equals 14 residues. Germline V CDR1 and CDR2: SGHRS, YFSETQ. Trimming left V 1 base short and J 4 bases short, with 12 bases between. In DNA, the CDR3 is TGCGCCAGCAGCTTGTATCGGGGGACTTACGAGCAGTACTTC. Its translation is CASSLYRGTYEQYF.

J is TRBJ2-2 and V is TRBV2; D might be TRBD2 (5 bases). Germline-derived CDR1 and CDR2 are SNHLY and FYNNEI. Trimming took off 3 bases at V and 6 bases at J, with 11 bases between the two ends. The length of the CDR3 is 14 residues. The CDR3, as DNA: TGTGCCAGCAGTGAGGGAGTAGAACCCGGGGAGCTGTTTTTT. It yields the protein CASSEGVEPGELFF.

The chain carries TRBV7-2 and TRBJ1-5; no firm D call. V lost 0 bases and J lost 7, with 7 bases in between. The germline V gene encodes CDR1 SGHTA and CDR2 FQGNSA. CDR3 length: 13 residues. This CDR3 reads CASSLAPGQPQHF. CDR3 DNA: TGTGCCAGCAGCTTAGCCCCCGGGCAGCCCCAGCATTTT.

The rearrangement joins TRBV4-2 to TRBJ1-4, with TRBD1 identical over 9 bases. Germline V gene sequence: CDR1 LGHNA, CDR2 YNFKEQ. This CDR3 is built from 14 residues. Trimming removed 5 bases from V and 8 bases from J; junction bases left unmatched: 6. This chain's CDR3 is CASSSGTGQEKLFF. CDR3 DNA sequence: TGTGCCAGCAGCTCCGGGACAGGGCAAGAAAAACTGTTTTTT.

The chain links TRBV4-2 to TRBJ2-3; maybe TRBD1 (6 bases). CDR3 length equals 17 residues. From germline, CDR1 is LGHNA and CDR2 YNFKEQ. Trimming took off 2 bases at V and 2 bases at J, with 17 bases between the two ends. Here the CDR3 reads CASSQTGRLRSTDTQYF. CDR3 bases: TGTGCCAGCAGCCAAACAGGGAGACTCCGGTCCACAGATACGCAGTATTTT.

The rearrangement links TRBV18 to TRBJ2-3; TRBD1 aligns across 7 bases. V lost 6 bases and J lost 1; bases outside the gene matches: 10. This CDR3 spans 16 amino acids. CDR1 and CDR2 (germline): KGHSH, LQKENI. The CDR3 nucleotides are TGTGCCAGCTCGCAACAGGGGACCACTCGCACAGATACGCAGTATTTT. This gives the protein CASSQQGTTRTDTQYF.

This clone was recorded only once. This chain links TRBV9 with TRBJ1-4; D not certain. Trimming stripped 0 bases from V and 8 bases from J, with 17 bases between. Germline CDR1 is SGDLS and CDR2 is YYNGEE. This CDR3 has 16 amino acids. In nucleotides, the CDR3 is TGTGCCAGCAGCGTAGAGGTAACAGCGGTTAAGGAAAAACTGTTTTTT. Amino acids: CASSVEVTAVKEKLFF.

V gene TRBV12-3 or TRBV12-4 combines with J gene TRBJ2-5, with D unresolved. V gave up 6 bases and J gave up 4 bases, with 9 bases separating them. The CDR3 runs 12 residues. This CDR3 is CASSHTLETQYF. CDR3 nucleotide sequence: TGTGCCAGCAGCCACACCTTAGAGACCCAGTACTTC.

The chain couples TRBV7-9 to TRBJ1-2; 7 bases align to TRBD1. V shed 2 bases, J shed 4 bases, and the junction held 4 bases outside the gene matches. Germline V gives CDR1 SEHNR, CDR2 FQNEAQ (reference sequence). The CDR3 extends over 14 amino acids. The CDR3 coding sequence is TGTGCCAGCAGCTTACGGGACAGCACCTATGGCTACACCTTC. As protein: CASSLRDSTYGYTF.

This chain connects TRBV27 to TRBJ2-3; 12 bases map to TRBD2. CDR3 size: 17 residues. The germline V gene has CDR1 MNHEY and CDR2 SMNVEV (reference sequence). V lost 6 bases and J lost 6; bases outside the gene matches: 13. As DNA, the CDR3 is TGTGCCAGCAGCCAGAGACTAGCGGGAGTTCTTCCGGATACGCAGTATTTT. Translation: CASSQRLAGVLPDTQYF.